Listed here are 11 T cell receptor beta chains from one sample, sequenced in a study of control samples from healthy donors and cancer patients. Libraries were prepared by immunoSEQ multiplex PCR; TCRdb keeps only in-frame clonotypes and omits some of them. Here the sample spans around 150,000 clones, 70% to 90% being singletons. Sequencing input: blood. The receptors shown here come from a man aged 25-45 years in good health.

This clone came up once. Written as DNA, the CDR3 is TGTGCCACCAGTGATGGAAGCGACAGGGTGTTAGAGACCCAGTACTTC. Protein: CATSDGSDRVLETQYF. The chain combines TRBV24-1 with TRBJ2-5; TRBD1 agrees at 7 bases. The CDR3 spans 16 residues. Germline V CDR1 and CDR2: KGHDR, SFDVKD. V was clipped by 3 bases and J by 4 bases; unmatched bases: 10.

The chain uses TRBV5-8 and TRBJ1-5; TRBD1 might be the D (6 bases). The CDR3 loop spans 13 amino acids. V shed 4 bases and J shed 7 bases, with 12 bases lying between them. The V gene's germline CDR1 is SGHTS and CDR2 YDEGEE. The CDR3 region has the DNA TGTGCCAGCAGCCGATCAGGGGAGCAGCCCCAGCATTTT. Protein product: CASSRSGEQPQHF.

The rearrangement uses TRBV7-9 and TRBJ1-1, with D uncertain. This CDR3 has 13 residues. CDR1 is SEHNR, CDR2 FQNEAQ, per germline (reference sequence). V shed 1 base and J shed 5 bases, with 8 bases lying between them. The CDR3 coding sequence is TGTGCCAGCAGCTTAGGGGAAAGTACTGAAGCTTTCTTT. Its translation: CASSLGESTEAFF.

The rearrangement uses TRBV6-2 or TRBV6-3 and TRBJ2-7, with D possibly matching TRBD2 (6 bases). The CDR3 is made up of 15 amino acids. Germline V gives CDR1 MNHEY, CDR2 SVGEGT. V was shortened by 4 bases and J by 0 bases, with 13 bases between the two germline ends. The CDR3 region has the DNA TGTGCCAGCAGTTTAGGGACTTCCAGCTCCTACGAGCAGTACTTC. This gives the protein CASSLGTSSSYEQYF.

The rearrangement links TRBV6-1 to TRBJ1-5; 7 bases map to TRBD1. V shed 2 bases and J 7 bases; nucleotides not matched to a gene: 2. The length of the CDR3 is 13 residues. In germline, CDR1 is MNHNS, CDR2 SASEGT. In DNA form, the CDR3 reads TGTGCCAGCAGTGAAAGGGGGCAACAGCCCCAGCATTTT. Amino acid sequence: CASSERGQQPQHF.

The chain has TRBV19 and TRBJ1-1; D gene unclear. Trimming pared 8 bases from V and 1 base from J, leaving 8 bases between. Germline assignment: CDR1 LNHDA and CDR2 SQIVND (reference sequence). This CDR3 is 12 amino acids long. The CDR3 reads CASGVGNTEAFF. In nucleotides, the CDR3 is TGTGCCAGTGGGGTGGGGAACACTGAAGCTTTCTTT.

This chain uses TRBV6-5 with TRBJ1-3, with a weak D call TRBD1 (6 bases). With 6 bases removed from V and 3 bases from J, the gap between germline ends came to 12 bases. Germline CDR1 reads MNHEY; CDR2 reads SVGAGI. CDR3 size: 14 residues. This CDR3 is CASRSTGFGNTIYF. The CDR3 nucleotides read TGTGCCAGCAGATCTACAGGGTTTGGAAACACCATATATTTT.

This clone was seen ten or more times. The chain employs TRBV9 and TRBJ2-7; D might be TRBD2 (7 bases). The CDR3 covers 15 residues. In germline, CDR1 is SGDLS, CDR2 YYNGEE. Trimming removed 0 bases from V and 5 bases from J, with 15 bases in between. The CDR3, as DNA: TGTGCCAGCAGCGTAGAGGGAGGGGGTACAGACGAGCAGTACTTC. Amino acids: CASSVEGGGTDEQYF.

J is TRBJ1-1 and V is TRBV27; D remains ambiguous. The V and J ends lost 3 bases and 5 bases respectively, with 10 bases between them. Germline-derived CDR1 and CDR2 are MNHEY and SMNVEV (reference sequence). The CDR3 sequence is 13 residues long. CDR3 coding DNA: TGTGCCAGCAGTTTCGGCGGTTTTACTGAAGCTTTCTTT. Protein sequence: CASSFGGFTEAFF.

The chain joins TRBV2 to TRBJ2-3; 9 nucleotides align to TRBD1. The length of the CDR3 is 17 residues. From germline, CDR1 is SNHLY and CDR2 FYNNEI. The V segment lost 3 bases and the J segment 0 bases; nucleotides outside the gene matches: 7. DNA of the CDR3: TGTGCCAGCAGTGAGGACAGGGGTAGTTCTAGCACAGATACGCAGTATTTT. This gives the protein CASSEDRGSSSTDTQYF.

This chain links TRBV9 with TRBJ2-3, with 7 bases identical to TRBD2. Germline V CDR1 and CDR2: SGDLS, YYNGEE. Losses at the gene ends were 0 bases for V and 5 bases for J; bases not matched to a gene: 6. This CDR3 spans 15 amino acids. The CDR3 spells CASSVDPGGRDTQYF. The CDR3 coding sequence is TGTGCCAGCAGCGTAGATCCGGGAGGTCGAGATACGCAGTATTTT.